This T cell receptor (beta chain) was recovered during a study of cytomegalovirus exposure and HLA in healthy donors (dated by TCRdb to 2016 to 2017). Some background on the complete study: An earlier analysis of 550 to 700 of the donors reported approximately 270 Gb of sequence data and around 120 million unique TCR beta sequences from roughly 180 million T cells. Typing coverage varied by locus: roughly 620-640 donors for A, B, C, DRB1 and DQB1; roughly 510 for DQA1; about 600 for DPA1; roughly 450 for DPB1. A separate validation cohort of some 130 different subjects was used in addition to the approximately 610-subject first cohort. To study patterns of TCR occurrence, a later analysis re-analyzed previously published TCR beta repertoires from 550 to 800 donors and added high-resolution HLA genotyping. Class I and class II HLA loci were covered by the typing at four-digit resolution. All discovery cohort repertoires had been generated on a single sequencing platform. To predict cytomegalovirus infection status, the study brought together high-throughput TCR immunosequencing, statistical association of individual TCRs with disease status, and machine learning. The study profiled the T cell repertoires of fewer than 850 subjects by immunosequencing and related them to cytomegalovirus serostatus. Several DR-DQ haplotypes were handled as single units for association and clustering, since linkage in the cohort was strong. In an earlier analysis of a few hundred of the donors, high-throughput TCR beta sequencing was used to judge whether each TCR beta V gene segment behaved as functional or pseudogenic. Donor age, sex, ethnicity and CMV serostatus were collected together with the repertoire data. Of the roughly 390 genotyped donors, roughly 80% were placed in the genetic ancestry cluster associated with self-reported Caucasian donors. About 320 gigabases of sequencing data and 70 million to 100 million unique TCR sequences were included in an early release covering about 700 HLA-typed donors. Rather than drawing on any new phenotypic data, the later analysis identified candidate immune exposures from TCR beta sequences and the way those sequences occurred across donors. Among a few hundred genotyped donors of the cohort, an average of approximately 230,000 unique TCR beta nucleotide sequences were sequenced per donor, around 18% of them non-productive. The aim of the study was to test whether cataloging public T cell receptors could identify signatures of past pathogen exposure. A later genetic analysis took genome-wide SNP genotypes for about three fifths of the roughly 700 donors and used that subset as a discovery cohort. Overall study results and their limits: According to a later genetic analysis, donors in an Asian-associated ancestry cluster had fewer N-insertions in productive TCRs than the approximately 670-donor mean. In an earlier analysis of 587 of the donors, most TCR beta V segments were observed in productive rearrangements about 90% or about 30% of the time, broadly matching IMGT annotations. A later analysis associated roughly 17,000 TCR beta sequences with specific HLA alleles at a false discovery rate of 0.05. In vitro tests confirmed that a few of the cytomegalovirus-associated TCR beta chains recognize cytomegalovirus antigens. According to a later analysis, parvovirus B19, influenza, CMV and Epstein-Barr virus appeared linked to several top co-occurrence clusters. The presence/absence analyses assumed that sequencing depth was roughly uniform across donors, and that assumption may not be true. In this cohort, only TCR beta chains were sequenced, and detectable features were limited by the absence of alpha or paired-chain data. Assigning TCR associations to individual alleles was difficult when HLA alleles, especially DR and DQ, strongly co-occurred. Linkage disequilibrium might explain the correlated functional status among segregating V segments, but an unknown experimental factor could not be ruled out. In both the original and validation cohorts, the classifier was reported to diagnose cytomegalovirus status with high specificity and sensitivity. The authors suggested that the approach could potentially be generalized to other disease states and immunological phenotypes. Because counts were too low, some 17 rarely observed V segments, including chromosome 9 orphons, were excluded from the earlier analysis of around 590 of the donors. A later analysis found that TCR association rates varied across HLA loci, with DRB1 alleles showing the most associated TCRs and HLA-C alleles the fewest. The study listed 150 to 200 TCR beta chains as associated with cytomegalovirus. In a later analysis, most CMV-associated TCR beta chains were found to appear HLA-restricted, with HLA associations seemingly driven largely by CMV exposure. In a later analysis, HLA-associated TCR beta chains showed more clonal expansion and lower generation probabilities than non-associated chains that were equally common. A later genetic analysis associated a missense DCLRE1C variant with V-gene and J-gene trimming of TCR beta chains, and an independent cohort replicated the association. HLA typing was unavailable for some donors at each locus, so association tests used only the typed subset. Most TCR sequences were observed very rarely across donors, whereas some public TCRs were present in many individuals. Because the 87-base-pair reads could not distinguish some IMGT-functional V segments, including TRBV6-2 and TRBV6-3, those segments were excluded. A further reported finding was that TCR beta sequences accurately predicted the HLA-A and HLA-B alleles for most subjects in the first cohort. A group of highly shared sequence variants was considered likely to be a technical artifact of the sequencing pipeline. CMV serostatus was the only immune exposure information available for the cohort.

Libraries were built with the immunoSEQ multiplex PCR assay. For the multiplex PCR, a mixture combining 60 forward primers for TCR Vbeta segments and 13 reverse primers for TCR Jbeta segments was used. The CDR3 region of rearranged TCR beta genes was amplified from genomic DNA with a multiplex PCR assay. The Illumina HiSeq System was used to sequence the amplified TCR beta libraries as 87-base-pair reads. Regarding the original processing steps: A later analysis tallied 75 million to 95 million unique TCR beta chains across the 666 repertoires, and some 10 million of those chains were shared by two or more donors. Raw reads were error-corrected and collapsed into unique sequences by a nearest-neighbor algorithm in which closely related sequences were merged to remove PCR and sequencing errors. CDR3 sequences were aligned to IMGT reference sequences to assign V, D and J gene segments. For a sequence to be retained, at least a six-nucleotide match to both a V gene segment and a J gene segment was required. A rearrangement was called productive if the CDR3 had no stop codons and remained in frame with V and J, and every other rearrangement was called non-productive. CDR3 was defined according to IMGT convention as the region running from the second conserved V-encoded cysteine to the conserved J-encoded phenylalanine. The earlier analysis of roughly 590 of the donors excluded any sequence lacking an unambiguous match to a single V gene segment. An earlier analysis of some 610 of the donors called V segments functional above 56.7% productive rearrangements and segregating when the between-donor standard deviation exceeded 5%. A statistical classification framework was developed to diagnose cytomegalovirus status using the catalog of TCR beta chain sequences. V and J gene assignment, in a later analysis, came from comparing TCR nucleotide sequences with IMGT/GENE-DB human TR gene sequences. A later analysis assigned CDR3 sequences and most-parsimonious VDJ recombination scenarios with the TCRdist pipeline. In a later analysis, each TCR beta chain was defined by its CDR3 amino acid sequence together with its V-gene family, and reads without a unique V-gene family were excluded. In a later analysis, fewer than 600 highly shared, low-generation-probability nucleotide sequences were removed to address suspected cross-contamination and a sequencing artifact. In a later analysis, a clonal expansion index for each public chain was calculated from normalized within-repertoire ranks of inferred template counts. In a later analysis, generation probabilities were computed using a VDJ recombination model fitted to out-of-frame rearrangements, and the results were checked against IGoR. Hypergeometric tests were used in a later analysis to score TCR-TCR, TCR-HLA and TCR-CMV co-occurrence, with a repertoire-size bias correction applied to the TCR pairs. To estimate false discovery rates, a later analysis permuted the HLA or CMV assignments 20 times. In a later analysis, co-occurring TCRs were grouped using DBSCAN, with TCRdist sequence similarity added in when clustering inside HLA-allele-positive subsets. Repertoires with fewer than 30,000 or more than 120,000 public chains, plus five repertoires with anomalous nucleotide sharing, were excluded from co-occurrence clustering. In its TCRdb copy, this immuneACCESS table keeps in-frame sequences only and misses some clones. Where compared with another copy, unresolved V genes explain less than half of these, and the others have no known cause. Clone size and the V and J calls come from that table; the DNA yielded D and trimming. The sample contains some 160,000 clones, approximately 80% of them found a single time. The ten largest clones represent 0.5% to 0.55% of the sample.

In total, roughly 670 healthy bone marrow donors made up the cohort. All cohort members were sampled while nominally healthy, although unrecorded immune exposures were likely present. The donor tested CMV seronegative, placing the donor among the 350 or so seronegative members of the cohort. A peripheral blood sample was collected from each donor, and TCR beta sequencing was performed on peripheral blood mononuclear cells. Genomic DNA was extracted from the blood cell samples with the Qiagen DNeasy Blood Extraction Kit. A note on this clone: The specificity of this receptor is unknown. No much larger clone exists at a distance of one base, and base qualities are not known.

V loses 0 bases, J loses 7 bases, and the germline ends lie 7 bases apart. The germline V gene specifies MGHRA as CDR1 and YSYEKL as CDR2. The CDR3 contains 13 residues, cysteine and phenylalanine counted. Only the CDR3 region is kept as DNA, spanning 39 bases read in frame from base 1. This TCR was recovered from a woman aged 45 to 65 in good health and CMV-seronegative. Material: PBMCs. The V gene is TRBV4-1 and the J gene is TRBJ2-1; TRBD2 could be the D gene, as 5 bases match. The CDR3 reads as follows: CASSQEDWNEQFF. The DNA reads as follows: TGCGCCAGCAGCCAAGAGGACTGGAATGAGCAGTTCTTC.